The T cell receptor (beta chain) under discussion was sequenced for a study of shared clonotypes between healthy human individuals. General study results and limits: Clonotype sharing among donors was expected to depend on sequencing depth. Tissues were not sampled, only blood, and their repertoires likely differ. Rarefaction demonstrated incomplete sorted-subset sequencing despite large depth.

Terminally differentiated effector memory CD45RA+ cells were excluded from the naive CD8 cells, which were CD45RO-negative and positively selected for CCR7. Each sample came from a Caucasian adult donor living in Nashville, Tennessee. The data were produced by immunoSEQ multiplex PCR, yet TCRdb's version contains in-frame clones alone and is incomplete. The repertoire has over 2 million clones, about 95% of them found once; the top ten carry about 1.1%. Trimming shortened V by 1 base and J by 5 bases, and 10 bases separated the two germline ends. This CDR3 contains 14 residues. The V gene's germline CDR1 is SGHRS and CDR2 YFSETQ. Comments on this clone: What it binds is not known. The sample contains more than one DNA sequence encoding this CDR3.

The chain carries TRBV5-1 and TRBJ2-1; possibly TRBD2 for D (6 bases). The source is a man aged 18 to 29 in good health. Sequenced: naive CD8+ T cells sorted from blood. As DNA, the CDR3 is TGCGCCAGCAGCTTGACTGGCGGGAACAATGAGCAGTTCTTC. Translating it yields CASSLTGGNNEQFF.